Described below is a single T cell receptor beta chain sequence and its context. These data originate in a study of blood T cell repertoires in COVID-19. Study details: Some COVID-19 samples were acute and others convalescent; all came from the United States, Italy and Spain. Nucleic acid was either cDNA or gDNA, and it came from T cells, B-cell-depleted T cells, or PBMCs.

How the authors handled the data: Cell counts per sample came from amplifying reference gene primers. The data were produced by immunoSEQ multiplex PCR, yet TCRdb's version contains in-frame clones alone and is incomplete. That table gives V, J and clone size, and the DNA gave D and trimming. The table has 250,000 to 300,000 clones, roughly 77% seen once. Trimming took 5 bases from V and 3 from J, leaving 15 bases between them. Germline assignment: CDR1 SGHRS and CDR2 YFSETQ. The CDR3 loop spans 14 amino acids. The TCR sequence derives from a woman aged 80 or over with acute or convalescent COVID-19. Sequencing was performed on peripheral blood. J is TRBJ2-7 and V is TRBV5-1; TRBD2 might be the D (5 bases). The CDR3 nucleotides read TGCGCCAGCAGACCGGACTCGAACTACTACGAGCAGTACTTC. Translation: CASRPDSNYYEQYF.